The clone carrying this TCR beta chain was seen just once. Its antigen remains unknown. This specimen comes from a study of cytomegalovirus exposure and HLA in healthy donors. The study's findings and limits: Analysis performed later found more than 15,000 TCR beta sequences associated with HLA alleles at 0.05 false discovery rate. TCR beta sequences reportedly predicted most subjects' HLA-A and HLA-B alleles accurately. With further analysis later on, most CMV-associated TCR beta chains appeared HLA-restricted. Overall, around 150 TCR beta chains were annotated as cytomegalovirus-associated.

Use of 60 Vbeta and 13 Jbeta primers characterized the PCR. The assay was immunoSEQ multiplex PCR, and TCRdb's table has in-frame clones only and misses some. The sample contains roughly 200,000 clones, around 80% of which appear only once. Germline CDR1 MGHRA, CDR2 YSYEKL. Unmatched junction bases numbered 2, after V lost 0 bases and J lost 9 bases. This CDR3 is built from 14 residues. Material: PBMCs. The sequence derives from a man aged 35-49 years in good health and CMV-seronegative. This chain joins TRBV4-1 and TRBJ2-3; 11 bases are a match to TRBD2. CDR3 nucleotide sequence: TGCGCCAGCAGCCAAGATACTAGCGGGAGAACGCAGTATTTT. It encodes CASSQDTSGRTQYF.